This TCR beta chain was identified during a study of graft-versus-host responses after intestinal transplantation. Study-level background: Among the recipients, all got anti-thymocyte globulin induction and then tacrolimus and steroids for around 3 years.

Profiled with immunoSEQ multiplex PCR; TCRdb holds only in-frame clones, not every one. This table has about 90,000 clones, about 94% appearing once. The V and J ends lost 2 bases and 6 bases, in that order; junction bases with no gene match: 6. This CDR3 comprises 15 residues. Germline V gene lookup returns CDR1 SGHTA and CDR2 FQGTGA. For this clone: Its antigen is not identified.

Study results and caveats: Present in recipient marrow, GvH clones included some that appeared first in ileum or blood. Researchers found peak circulating GvH clone levels linked to early post-transplant HvG declines.

The specimen was unstimulated CD4+ T cells sorted from spleen or lymph node cells, collected before transplant. V gene TRBV7-3 combines with J gene TRBJ2-2; 7 bases line up with TRBD1. The clonotype comes from a human donor who was the organ donor for an intestinal transplant. As DNA, the CDR3 is TGTGCCAGCAGCTTAGGGACAGCCCGGTCCGGGGAGCTGTTTTTT. Amino acid sequence: CASSLGTARSGELFF.